The TCR beta chain under discussion was sequenced for a study of long-term antiretroviral therapy in people with HIV. Run at survey level, the immunoSEQ assay was version v3.0. Produced via immunoSEQ multiplex PCR; TCRdb's table is partial and in-frame only. This sample has about 30,000 clones; over 75% occur once, and the top ten carry approximately 1%. J gave up 7 bases and V 1 base, and 7 bases lay outside the gene matches. The CDR3 spans 15 residues. Germline CDR1 LGHNA, CDR2 YNFKEQ. Whole-study findings and limits: Post-ART, diversity grew, though it stayed under transplant donor control levels.

With respect to this clone: What it recognizes is unknown.

The sequence came from a man aged 45-60 years with HIV. Here the sequenced sample was unsorted PBMCs, taken 2 years after starting antiretroviral therapy. The chain has TRBV4-2 and TRBJ2-3; 8 bases line up with TRBD2. The CDR3 DNA sequence: TGTGCCAGCAGCCAAGGGACACCGGGAGGGTATACGCAGTATTTT. Translated: CASSQGTPGGYTQYF.